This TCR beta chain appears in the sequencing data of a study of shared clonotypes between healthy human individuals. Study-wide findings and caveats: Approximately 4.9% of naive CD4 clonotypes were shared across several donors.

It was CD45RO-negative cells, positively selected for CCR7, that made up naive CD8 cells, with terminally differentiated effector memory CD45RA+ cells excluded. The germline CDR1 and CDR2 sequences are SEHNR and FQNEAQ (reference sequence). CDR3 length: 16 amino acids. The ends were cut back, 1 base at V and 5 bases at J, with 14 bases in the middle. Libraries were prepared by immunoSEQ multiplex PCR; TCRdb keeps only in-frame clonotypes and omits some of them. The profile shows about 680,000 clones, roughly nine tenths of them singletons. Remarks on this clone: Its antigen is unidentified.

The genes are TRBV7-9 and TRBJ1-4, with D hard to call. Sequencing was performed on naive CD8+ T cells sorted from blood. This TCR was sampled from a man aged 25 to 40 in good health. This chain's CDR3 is CASSLVERLTNEKLFF. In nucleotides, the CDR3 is TGTGCCAGCAGCTTAGTCGAGCGACTGACAAATGAAAAACTGTTTTTT. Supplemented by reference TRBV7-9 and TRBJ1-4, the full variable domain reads DTGVSQNPRHKITKRGQNVTFRCDPISEHNRLYWYRQTLGQGPEFLTYFQNEAQLEKSRLLSDRFSAERPKGSFSTLEIQRTEQGDSAMYLCASSLVERLTNEKLFFGSGTQLSVL.